The clone carrying this TCR beta chain was counted once. Its antigen is unknown. An end of the junction does not agree with germline; a read error may underlie this. The entry originates in a study of cytomegalovirus exposure and HLA in healthy donors. Participants comprised healthy donors of bone marrow. General study findings and limits: The study dropped some indistinguishable V segments, TRBV6-2 and TRBV6-3 among them.

The CDR3 contains 12 residues. CDR1 is SEHNR and CDR2 is FQNEAQ in the germline V gene (reference sequence). This PCR relied on a set of 60 Vbeta primers and 13 Jbeta primers. The authors' processing: A later analysis counted about 80 million unique TCR beta chains, about 11 million shared. Generated by immunoSEQ multiplex PCR, the TCRdb table keeps only in-frame clones and is missing some. The V and J calls and clone size were taken over from that table, and D and trimming were inferred from the DNA. The profile shows about 190,000 clones, 80% of them singletons. This receptor was taken from a boy aged 5-17 years in good health and CMV-seronegative. Sample: PBMCs. This sequence joins TRBV7-9 and TRBJ2-7, with TRBD1 as a possible D gene (6 bases). The CDR3 bases are TGTTCCAGCAGCCCGACAGGCTACGAGCAGTACTTC. Amino acid sequence: CSSSPTGYEQYF.